The 12 T cell receptor beta chains presented below share a single source sample, sequenced in a study of cytomegalovirus exposure and HLA in healthy donors. The primer mix had 60 Vbeta and 13 Jbeta primers. Clones were read by immunoSEQ multiplex PCR, and TCRdb kept only the in-frame ones, dropping some. The data show approximately 120,000 clones, roughly 71% seen once. The sequencing input was PBMCs. The source is a woman aged 50 to 60 in good health and CMV-seropositive.

This clone has a single count. One end of the junction does not line up with germline, which may come from a read error. Other DNA sequences in this sample translate to the same CDR3. This chain joins TRBV7-6 and TRBJ2-3, with 9 bases that match TRBD2. CDR1 and CDR2 from the germline V gene are SGHVS and FNYEAQ. The CDR3 contains 16 residues. CDR3 region: CASSLYSSGAQDTQYF. The CDR3 coding sequence is TGCGCCAGCAGCTTATATTCTAGCGGGGCTCAGGATACGCAGTATTTT.

CDR3 amino acids: CASTPFVSSGNTIYF. CDR3 coding DNA: TGTGCCAGCACCCCTTTCGTGAGCTCTGGAAACACCATATATTTT. The chain employs TRBV5-5 and TRBJ1-3; no firm D call. The CDR3 runs 15 residues. CDR1 and CDR2 (germline): SGHKS, YYEKEE (reference sequence). Trimming removed 6 bases from V and 0 bases from J, with 13 bases in between.

J is TRBJ2-3 and V is TRBV10-3; TRBD1 matches 8 bases. In germline, CDR1 is ENHRY, CDR2 SYGVKD. The CDR3 spans 18 residues. Trimming removed 0 bases from V and 3 bases from J; junction bases left unmatched: 11. CDR3 sequence reads: CAISESINGRGRTDTQYF. CDR3 in DNA: TGTGCCATCAGTGAGTCGATAAATGGCAGGGGGCGTACAGATACGCAGTATTTT.

The chain joins TRBV15 to TRBJ1-2; possibly TRBD1 for D (6 bases). CDR1 and CDR2 from the germline V gene are LNHNV and YYDKDF (reference sequence). The CDR3 consists of 14 residues. V gave up 1 base and J gave up 5 bases, with 11 bases separating them. DNA for the CDR3: TGTGCCACCAGCAGAGGGACAGACCTTTATGGCTACACCTTC. Its translation: CATSRGTDLYGYTF. Based on the CDR3 plus reference TRBV15 and TRBJ1-2, the full variable domain is DAMVIQNPRYQVTQFGKPVTLSCSQTLNHNVMYWYQQKSSQAPKLLFHYYDKDFNNEADTPDNFQSRRPNTSFCFLDIRSPGLGDTAMYLCATSRGTDLYGYTFGSGTRLTVV.

The chain is built from TRBV6-6 and TRBJ2-7; D is possibly TRBD1 (6 bases). Germline V gene data show CDR1 as MNHNY and CDR2 as SVGAGI (reference sequence). CDR3 length: 15 residues. With 2 bases removed from V and 1 base from J, the gap between germline ends came to 12 bases. CDR3 region: CASSYPWTESYEQYF. The CDR3 nucleotides are TGTGCCAGCAGTTACCCCTGGACAGAGTCCTACGAGCAGTACTTC.

J is TRBJ1-2 and V is TRBV30; D is perhaps TRBD1 (6 bases). V lost 8 bases, J lost 4 bases, and 14 bases lay in between. Looked up from germline, CDR1 is GTSNPN and CDR2 is SVGIG (reference sequence). This CDR3 is 12 amino acids long. Written as DNA, the CDR3 is TGTGCCCATAAGAGGACAGCCTATGGCTACACCTTC. This translates into CAHKRTAYGYTF.

The chain is built from TRBV27 and TRBJ1-2; TRBD1 aligns across 10 bases. CDR3 size: 15 residues. Unmatched junction bases numbered 5, after V lost 0 bases and J lost 7 bases. Germline assignment: CDR1 MNHEY and CDR2 SMNVEV (reference sequence). Here the CDR3 reads CASSLSGTGVLGYTF. The CDR3 DNA reads as TGTGCCAGCAGTTTATCGGGGACAGGGGTCCTTGGCTACACCTTC.

The chain uses TRBV5-1 and TRBJ1-3, with D uncertain. Deletions cut 1 base from V and 0 bases from J, with 8 bases between. Germline CDR1 reads SGHRS; CDR2 reads YFSETQ. The length of the CDR3 is 15 residues. Here the CDR3 reads CASSLTGNSGNTIYF. CDR3 DNA sequence: TGCGCCAGCAGCTTGACCGGGAACTCTGGAAACACCATATATTTT.

This chain uses TRBV5-6 with TRBJ2-7; TRBD1 aligns across 7 bases. The CDR3 has 14 amino acids. J lost 3 bases, V lost 3 bases, and 6 bases had no gene match. From germline, CDR1 is SGHDT and CDR2 YYEEEE. CDR3 sequence (DNA): TGTGCCAGCAGCTCCCCAGGGACAGACTACGAGCAGTACTTC. Translating gives CASSSPGTDYEQYF.

The chain is built from TRBV11-2 and TRBJ2-3; the match to TRBD2 covers 14 bases. Germline V gene lookup returns CDR1 SGHAT and CDR2 FQNNGV. The CDR3 is 19 residues long. V shed 3 bases and J 3 bases; nucleotides not matched to a gene: 11. The CDR3 spells CASSFPRTSGGSGTDTQYF. Here the CDR3 DNA reads TGTGCCAGCAGCTTCCCCCGGACTAGCGGGGGGTCGGGGACAGATACGCAGTATTTT.

This clone was detected once. The chain employs TRBV13 and TRBJ2-7; D gene unclear. Between the trimmed V and J ends, which lost 0 bases and 3 bases, there was a span of 21 bases. The CDR3 is 18 residues long. Germline V gives CDR1 PRHDT, CDR2 FYEKMQ (reference sequence). The CDR3 here is CASSLGLRLRPEDYEQYF. CDR3 nucleotides: TGTGCCAGCAGCTTAGGACTCCGATTACGCCCTGAAGACTACGAGCAGTACTTC. Drawing the rest from reference TRBV13 and TRBJ2-7, the complete variable domain is AAGVIQSPRHLIKEKRETATLKCYPIPRHDTVYWYQQGPGQDPQFLISFYEKMQSDKGSIPDRFSAQQFSDYHSELNMSSLELGDSALYFCASSLGLRLRPEDYEQYFGPGTRLTVT.

With regard to this clone: The sample holds other DNA sequences that translate to the same CDR3. V is TRBV7-3 and J is TRBJ1-2; D is perhaps TRBD1 (6 bases). Trimming shortened V by 3 bases and J by 6 bases, and 11 bases separated the two germline ends. CDR3 length: 13 residues. Per the germline V gene, CDR1 is SGHTA and CDR2 is FQGTGA. The CDR3 sequence is CASSFGTGHGYTF. CDR3 nucleotides: TGTGCCAGCAGCTTCGGAACAGGGCATGGCTACACCTTC.